This T cell receptor (beta chain) comes out of a study of T cell responses to AZD1222 COVID-19 vaccine. Study outcomes and limitations: A reported finding is that nearly half of spike-specific TCRs target unmutated variant regions. The study found Spike-specific TCR breadth and depth rose after two AZD1222 doses. Spike was spanned by vaccine-associated CD4 TCRs, with dominance at 160-218 and 743-854. Baseline antibody screening turned up just five to seven seropositive AZD1222 recipients.

Generated by immunoSEQ multiplex PCR, the TCRdb table keeps only in-frame clones and is missing some. The sample yields 160,000 or so clones, approximately 86% seen once. Germline trimming cut 3 bases from V and 6 bases from J; bases unmatched to any gene: 8. Germline V gene sequence: CDR1 LGHDT, CDR2 YNNKEL (reference sequence). The CDR3 is 15 residues long. A word on this clone: Its target is unknown.

The rearrangement links TRBV3-1 (or the pseudogene TRBV3-2) to TRBJ1-5; 7 bases match TRBD1. The receptor's source is an adult who had recovered from COVID-19. Material: peripheral blood, obtained after recovery from COVID-19. The CDR3 loop is CASSHRTGLGQPQHF. CDR3 nucleotide sequence: TGTGCCAGCAGCCACAGGACAGGCCTTGGTCAGCCCCAGCATTTT.